This T cell receptor (beta chain) was identified during a study of brain T cells in children with intractable seizures. Time point noted: blood from clinic visit 5 months post-surgery; TSC patient then seizure free. Only cases whose brain tissue showed the highest T cell transcript signatures were sequenced. Pre-surgery treatment included at least one anti-epileptic drug. Turning to this clone: Its specificity is not known. In the same sample, other DNA sequences code for this CDR3.

The assay was immunoSEQ multiplex PCR, and TCRdb's table has in-frame clones only and misses some. The data contain 340,000 or so clones, about 93% of them singletons. Study conclusions and caveats: HCMV serostatus was not known, and viral specificity came from CDR3 similarity only.

Trimming left V 6 bases short and J 3 bases short, with 6 bases between. Germline V gene sequence: CDR1 SEHNR, CDR2 FQNEAQ (reference sequence). The CDR3 extends over 11 amino acids. J is TRBJ2-7 and V is TRBV7-9; D unresolved. This receptor was identified in a boy younger than two with tuberous sclerosis and intractable seizures. Material: peripheral blood, obtained approximately 5 months after surgery. CDR3: CASSLLYEQYF. The DNA for the CDR3 is TGTGCCAGCAGTCTTCTCTACGAGCAGTACTTC.